This TCR beta chain is drawn from a study of T-cell memory formation after mild COVID-19. TCRdb itself ran the 5' RACE reads through MiXCR, one entry per CDR3 protein. The data show around 300,000 distinct CDR3 sequences, roughly 8.2% seen once. In its sample, this clonotype was seen many times. The ends lost 4 bases at V and 2 bases at J; junction bases unmatched: 9. The V gene's germline CDR1 is SGHRS and CDR2 YFSETQ. This CDR3 comprises 17 residues. This sequence joins TRBV5-1 and TRBJ2-3, with 11 bases matching TRBD2. Specimen: PBMCs or a T cell subset sorted from them (not recorded which). The receptor was isolated from a man aged 18 to 30 who had mild COVID-19 (a few samples of this study predate the infection). Cell type and time point are not known. The CDR3 protein is CASSPYSTSGATDTQYF. The CDR3 DNA reads TGCGCCAGCAGCCCCTACTCGACTAGCGGGGCCACAGATACGCAGTATTTT.